This T cell receptor (beta chain) appears in the sequencing data of a study of T cell responses to AZD1222 COVID-19 vaccine. Here immunoSEQ multiplex PCR was the method, and the copy in TCRdb shows in-frame clones only, minus some. Among over 120,000 clones, around 93% were seen once, and the ten largest hold more than 8.5%. Germline lookup yields CDR1 LNHNV and CDR2 YYDKDF (reference sequence). The CDR3 length is 16 residues. The trim removed 1 base at V and 6 bases at J, leaving 4 bases unmatched. This sequence joins TRBV15 and TRBJ1-5, with TRBD1 matching 12 bases. The sequenced sample was peripheral blood, obtained on day 0 of AZD1222 vaccination. The TCR comes from an adult in good health. CDR3 in DNA: TGTGCCACCAGCAGAGTCCGGGACAGGGGGCTTCAGCCCCAGCATTTT. It yields the protein CATSRVRDRGLQPQHF.